This T cell receptor beta chain derives from a study of blood T cell repertoires in COVID-19. Whole-study context: Samples of COVID-19 (acute and convalescent) were obtained from the United States, Italy and Spain. PBMCs, B-cell-depleted T cells, or T cells provided the cDNA or gDNA that made up the material.

Original handling: Estimation of nucleated cell counts relied on the amplification of reference gene primers. Assay used: immunoSEQ multiplex PCR; TCRdb lists only in-frame clones, some missing. Clone size and the V and J calls come from that table; the DNA yielded D and trimming. Of 140,000 to 150,000 clones detected, more than 85% appear once; the ten largest clones hold around 2.9%. Germline CDR1 and CDR2: KGHSH and LQKENI. The CDR3 contains 16 residues. The ends lost 5 bases at V and 6 bases at J; junction bases unmatched: 8. Material: peripheral blood. This sequence originates from a man in his sixties with active or convalescent COVID-19. The rearrangement links TRBV18 to TRBJ2-3; 13 nucleotides line up with TRBD2. The CDR3 loop is CASSTSLAGGPDTQYF. In DNA form, the CDR3 reads TGTGCCAGCTCAACTTCACTAGCGGGGGGGCCTGATACGCAGTATTTT. The whole variable domain, remainder taken from reference TRBV18 and TRBJ2-3, is NAGVMQNPRHLVRRRGQEARLRCSPMKGHSHVYWYRQLPEEGLKFMVYLQKENIIDESGMPKERFSAEFPKEGPSILRIQQVVRGDSAAYFCASSTSLAGGPDTQYFGPGTRLTVL.